What follows are 3 T cell receptor beta chains derived from one specimen sequenced in a study of T cell changes during pregnancy in multiple sclerosis. Profiling relied on immunoSEQ multiplex PCR, and the TCRdb table lists in-frame clones only, not all of them. The profile shows 58,000 or so clones, roughly 91% of them singletons. Sequencing used CD4+ T cells from peripheral blood mononuclear cells, obtained in the third trimester of pregnancy. These receptors were collected from a female donor with multiple sclerosis, enrolled in a pregnancy study.

This chain joins TRBV6-6 and TRBJ2-7; 9 positions match TRBD1. Trimming at V came to 4 bases and at J to 5 bases, leaving 9 bases not matched to a gene. This CDR3 region has 15 residues. Looked up from germline, CDR1 is MNHNY and CDR2 is SVGAGI (reference sequence). The CDR3 DNA follows: TGTGCCAGCAGTTGGGGGGACAGGGTGTTCGACGAGCAGTACTTC. It encodes CASSWGDRVFDEQYF.

The chain is built from TRBV6-5 and TRBJ1-1; D call uncertain. Per germline, CDR1 MNHEY and CDR2 SVGAGI. The V end was cut by 6 bases, the J end by 0 bases, with 5 bases between. This CDR3 contains 12 residues. The CDR3 nucleotides read TGTGCCAGCAGCCGGGTGAACACTGAAGCTTTCTTT. Its protein is CASSRVNTEAFF.

J is TRBJ2-3 and V is TRBV6-1, with D perhaps matching TRBD1 (5 bases). Germline assignment: CDR1 MNHNS and CDR2 SASEGT. V was clipped by 1 base and J by 5 bases, with 13 bases between them. This CDR3 is built from 15 residues. CDR3: CASSEGGAWGDTQYF. DNA of the CDR3: TGTGCCAGCAGTGAAGGGGGCGCCTGGGGAGATACGCAGTATTTT.